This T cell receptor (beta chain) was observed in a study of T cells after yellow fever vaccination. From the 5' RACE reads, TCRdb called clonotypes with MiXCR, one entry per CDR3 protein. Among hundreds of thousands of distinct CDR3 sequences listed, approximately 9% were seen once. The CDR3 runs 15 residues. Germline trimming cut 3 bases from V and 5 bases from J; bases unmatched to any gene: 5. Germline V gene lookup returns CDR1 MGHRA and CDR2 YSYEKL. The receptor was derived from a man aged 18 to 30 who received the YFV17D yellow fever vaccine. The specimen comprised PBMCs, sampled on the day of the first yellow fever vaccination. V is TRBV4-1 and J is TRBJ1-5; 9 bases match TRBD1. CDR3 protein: CASSQDRGGDQPQHF. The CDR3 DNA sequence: TGCGCCAGCAGCCAGGACAGGGGAGGGGATCAGCCCCAGCATTTT.